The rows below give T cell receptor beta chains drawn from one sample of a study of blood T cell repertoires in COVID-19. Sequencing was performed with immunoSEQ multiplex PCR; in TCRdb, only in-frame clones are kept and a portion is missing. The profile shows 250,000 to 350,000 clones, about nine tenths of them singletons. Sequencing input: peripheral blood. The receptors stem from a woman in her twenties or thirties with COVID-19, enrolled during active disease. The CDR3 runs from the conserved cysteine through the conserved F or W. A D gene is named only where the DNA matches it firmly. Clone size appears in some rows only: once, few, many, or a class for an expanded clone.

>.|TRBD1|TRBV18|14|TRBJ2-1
CASSSGTGGAEQFF
TGTGCCAGCTCTTCCGGGACAGGGGGTGCGGAGCAGTTCTTC
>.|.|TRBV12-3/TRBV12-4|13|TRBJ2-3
CASSLIQTDTQYF
TGTGCCAGCAGTTTAATCCAGACAGATACGCAGTATTTT
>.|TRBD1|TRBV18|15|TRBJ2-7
CASSPSDREGYEQYF
TGTGCCAGCTCACCATCCGACAGGGAAGGCTACGAGCAGTACTTC
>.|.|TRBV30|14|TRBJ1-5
CAWSPTASNQPQHF
TGTGCCTGGAGTCCCACTGCGAGCAATCAGCCCCAGCATTTT
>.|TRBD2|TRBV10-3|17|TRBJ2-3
CAISRTSGSGEADTQYF
TGTGCCATCAGCAGGACTAGCGGGAGTGGGGAGGCAGATACGCAGTATTTT
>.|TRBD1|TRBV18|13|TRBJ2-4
CASSPGRDRGAYF
TGTGCCAGCTCACCGGGCCGGGACAGGGGCGCGTACTTC
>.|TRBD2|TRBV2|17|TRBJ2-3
CASPGGLAGGVTDTQYF
TGTGCCAGCCCAGGCGGACTAGCGGGAGGGGTCACAGATACGCAGTATTTT
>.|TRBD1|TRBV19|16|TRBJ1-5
CASSRRTGSSNQPQHF
TGTGCCAGTAGTAGACGGACAGGGTCAAGCAATCAGCCCCAGCATTTT
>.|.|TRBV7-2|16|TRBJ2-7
CASSLLPTGPPYEQYF
TGTGCCAGCAGCTTATTACCAACAGGGCCACCCTACGAGCAGTACTTC
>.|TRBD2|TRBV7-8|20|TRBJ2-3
CASSRKGALAGAGGTDTQYF
TGTGCCAGCAGCCGAAAAGGGGCTCTAGCGGGAGCGGGGGGAACAGATACGCAGTATTTT
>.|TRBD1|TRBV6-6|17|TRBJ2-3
CASSRITTGRSTDTQYF
TGTGCCAGCAGCCGAATCACGACAGGGAGAAGCACAGATACGCAGTATTTT
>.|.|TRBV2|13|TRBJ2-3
CASKTYPADTQYF
TGTGCCAGCAAGACTTACCCAGCAGATACGCAGTATTTT
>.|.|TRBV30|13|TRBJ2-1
CAWSVLLVNEQFF
TGTGCCTGGAGTGTACTGCTGGTCAATGAGCAGTTCTTC
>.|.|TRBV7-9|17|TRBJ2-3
CASSRQGGVGSLDTQYF
TGTGCCAGCAGCCGCCAAGGGGGAGTTGGAAGCTTAGATACGCAGTATTTT
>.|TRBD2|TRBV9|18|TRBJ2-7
CASSATGTSGSRSYEQYF
TGTGCCAGCAGCGCCACCGGGACTAGCGGGAGCCGTAGCTACGAGCAGTACTTC
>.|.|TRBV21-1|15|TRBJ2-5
CASSNPLAGGETQYF
TGTGCCAGCAGCAACCCTCTAGCGGGGGGAGAGACCCAGTACTTC
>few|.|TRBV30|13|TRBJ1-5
CAWNRGINQPQHF
TGTGCCTGGAATCGAGGGATCAATCAGCCCCAGCATTTT
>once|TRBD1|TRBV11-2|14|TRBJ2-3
CASSSRQGKATQYF
TGTGCCAGCAGCTCCCGACAGGGGAAAGCTACGCAGTATTTT
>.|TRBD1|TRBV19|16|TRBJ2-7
CASSMSLGQGFYEQYF
TGTGCCAGTAGTATGAGTCTGGGACAGGGGTTCTACGAGCAGTACTTC
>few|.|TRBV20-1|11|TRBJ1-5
CSATVLQPQHF
TGCAGTGCTACGGTGCTTCAGCCCCAGCATTTT
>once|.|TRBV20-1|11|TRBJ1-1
CSAPIVGEAFF
TGCAGTGCGCCCATAGTTGGTGAAGCTTTCTTT
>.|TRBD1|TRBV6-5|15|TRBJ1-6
CASSGQGKRSSPLHF
TGTGCCAGCAGCGGACAGGGGAAGAGAAGTTCACCCCTCCACTTT
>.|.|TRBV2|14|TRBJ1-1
CASSTQGGNTEAFF
TGTGCCAGCAGCACACAGGGCGGGAACACTGAAGCTTTCTTT
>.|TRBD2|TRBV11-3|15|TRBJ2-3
CASSFSGTSGDTQYF
TGTGCCAGCAGCTTCTCCGGGACTAGCGGAGATACGCAGTATTTT
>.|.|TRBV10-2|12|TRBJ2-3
CASKDTGDTQYF
TGCGCCAGCAAGGATACGGGAGATACGCAGTATTTT
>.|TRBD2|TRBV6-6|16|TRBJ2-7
CASSRGAQLAGYEQYF
TGTGCCAGCAGTCGAGGGGCCCAACTAGCGGGATACGAGCAGTACTTC
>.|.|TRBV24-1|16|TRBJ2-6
CATSDYGLSGANVLTF
TGTGCCACCAGTGATTACGGTCTCTCTGGGGCCAACGTCCTGACTTTC
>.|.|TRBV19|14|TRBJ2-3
CASQEGVARYTQYF
TGTGCCAGCCAAGAGGGGGTAGCGAGGTATACGCAGTATTTT
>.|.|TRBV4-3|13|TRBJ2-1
CASSQDTGNEQFF
TGCGCCAGCAGTCAAGATACGGGTAATGAGCAGTTCTTC
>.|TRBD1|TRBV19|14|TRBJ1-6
CASSTGQYNSPLHF
TGTGCCAGTAGCACGGGACAGTATAATTCACCCCTCCACTTT
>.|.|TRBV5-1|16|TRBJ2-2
CASSLVPGANTGELFF
TGCGCCAGCAGCTTGGTTCCGGGAGCGAACACCGGGGAGCTGTTTTTT
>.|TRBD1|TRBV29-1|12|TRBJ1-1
CSVLRGYTEAFF
TGCAGCGTCCTCAGGGGGTACACTGAAGCTTTCTTT
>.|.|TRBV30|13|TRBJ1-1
CAWSGQENTEAFF
TGTGCCTGGAGTGGACAGGAGAACACTGAAGCTTTCTTT
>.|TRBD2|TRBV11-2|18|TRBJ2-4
CASSLDFLAGDPGNIQYF
TGTGCCAGCAGCTTAGATTTTCTAGCGGGGGACCCAGGAAACATTCAGTACTTC
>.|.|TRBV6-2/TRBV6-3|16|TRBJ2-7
CASSYYRNAGPYEQYF
TGTGCCAGCAGTTACTATCGGAACGCGGGTCCCTACGAGCAGTACTTC
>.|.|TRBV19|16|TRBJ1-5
CASTEWEGMGNQPQHF
TGTGCCAGCACCGAATGGGAGGGTATGGGCAATCAGCCCCAGCATTTT
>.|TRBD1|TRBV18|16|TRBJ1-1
CASSQLIVTGDTEAFF
TGTGCCAGCTCACAGCTAATTGTGACAGGGGACACTGAAGCTTTCTTT
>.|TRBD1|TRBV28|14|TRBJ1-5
CASSQGQGIQPQHF
TGTGCCAGCAGCCAAGGACAGGGGATTCAGCCCCAGCATTTT
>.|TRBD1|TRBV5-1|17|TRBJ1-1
CASSLVGTDRVNTEAFF
TGCGCCAGCAGCTTGGTTGGGACAGACAGAGTGAACACTGAAGCTTTCTTT
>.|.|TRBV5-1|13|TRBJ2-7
CASSPRGSYEQYF
TGCGCCAGCAGCCCTAGGGGGAGCTACGAGCAGTACTTC
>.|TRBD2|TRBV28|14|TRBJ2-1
CASSLAGGRNEQFF
TGTGCCAGCAGTTTAGCGGGAGGACGCAATGAGCAGTTCTTC
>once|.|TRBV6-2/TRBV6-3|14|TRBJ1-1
CASSSRGSVTEAFF
TGTGCCAGCAGTTCCCGGGGATCGGTGACTGAAGCTTTCTTT
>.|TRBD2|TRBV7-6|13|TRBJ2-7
CASSPRGGLEQYF
TGTGCCAGCAGCCCCCGGGGAGGGCTCGAGCAGTACTTC
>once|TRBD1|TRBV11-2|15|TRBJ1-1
CASSLGQGFGTEAFF
TGTGCCAGCAGCTTAGGACAGGGGTTCGGCACTGAAGCTTTCTTT
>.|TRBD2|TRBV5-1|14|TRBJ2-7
CASSLAGGPSEQYF
TGCGCCAGCAGCTTAGCGGGAGGGCCTAGCGAGCAGTACTTC
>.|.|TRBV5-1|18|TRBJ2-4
CASSLGIRTELAKNIQYF
TGCGCCAGCAGCTTGGGTATCCGGACAGAACTAGCCAAAAACATTCAGTACTTC
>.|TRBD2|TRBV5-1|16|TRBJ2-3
CASSSLAAVSTDTQYF
TGCGCCAGCAGCTCCCTAGCGGCCGTGAGCACAGATACGCAGTATTTT
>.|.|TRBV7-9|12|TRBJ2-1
CAAGASYNEQFF
TGTGCCGCAGGGGCGTCCTACAATGAGCAGTTCTTC
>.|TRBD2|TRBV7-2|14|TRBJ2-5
CASSLGLGRETQYF
TGTGCCAGCAGCTTGGGACTAGGGAGAGAGACCCAGTACTTC
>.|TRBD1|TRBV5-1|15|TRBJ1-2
CASSPGTDGHYGYTF
TGCGCCAGCAGCCCTGGGACAGATGGGCACTATGGCTACACCTTC
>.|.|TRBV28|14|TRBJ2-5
CASTDPRTEETQYF
TGTGCCAGCACCGATCCCCGGACAGAAGAGACCCAGTACTTC